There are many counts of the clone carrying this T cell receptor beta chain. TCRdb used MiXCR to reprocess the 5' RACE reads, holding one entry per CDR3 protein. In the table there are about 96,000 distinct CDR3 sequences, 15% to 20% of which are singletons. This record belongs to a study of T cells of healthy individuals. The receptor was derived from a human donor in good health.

The DNA of the CDR3 is TGTGCCAGCTCACAGGGACAGATGAACACTGAAGCTTTCTTT. Protein sequence: CASSQGQMNTEAFF. This rearrangement joins TRBV18 to TRBJ1-1, with 7 nucleotides matching TRBD1. Per the germline V gene, CDR1 is KGHSH and CDR2 is LQKENI. The CDR3 sequence is 14 residues long. V lost 4 bases to trimming and J lost 0 bases; unmatched junction nucleotides: 2. Together with reference TRBV18 and TRBJ1-1, the CDR3 gives the full variable domain: NAGVMQNPRHLVRRRGQEARLRCSPMKGHSHVYWYRQLPEEGLKFMVYLQKENIIDESGMPKERFSAEFPKEGPSILRIQQVVRGDSAAYFCASSQGQMNTEAFFGQGTRLTVV.